Sequencing of this T cell receptor beta chain was carried out in a study of T and B cells in COVID-19 patients. Blood genomic DNA input for TRB amplification was 250-500 ng. Germline V CDR1 and CDR2: DFQATT, SNEGSKA (reference sequence). The CDR3 is 13 amino acids. Multiplex PCR with BIOMED2 TRB-A/B primer pools amplified TRB rearrangements. TCRdb reprocessed the multiplex PCR reads via MiXCR and lists one record per CDR3 protein. The table includes 20,000 to 25,000 distinct CDR3 sequences, 25% to 35% detected once. The chain employs TRBV20-1 and TRBJ2-7; 7 bases are shared with TRBD1. The J call could be wrong; TRBJ2-5 is a better fit for the DNA end. This TCR came from a human donor who had recovered from COVID-19. The sample taken for sequencing was blood. The CDR3 sequence is CSARDPQGETQYF. In DNA, the CDR3 is TGCAGTGCTAGAGATCCACAGGGGGAGACCCAGTACTTC.